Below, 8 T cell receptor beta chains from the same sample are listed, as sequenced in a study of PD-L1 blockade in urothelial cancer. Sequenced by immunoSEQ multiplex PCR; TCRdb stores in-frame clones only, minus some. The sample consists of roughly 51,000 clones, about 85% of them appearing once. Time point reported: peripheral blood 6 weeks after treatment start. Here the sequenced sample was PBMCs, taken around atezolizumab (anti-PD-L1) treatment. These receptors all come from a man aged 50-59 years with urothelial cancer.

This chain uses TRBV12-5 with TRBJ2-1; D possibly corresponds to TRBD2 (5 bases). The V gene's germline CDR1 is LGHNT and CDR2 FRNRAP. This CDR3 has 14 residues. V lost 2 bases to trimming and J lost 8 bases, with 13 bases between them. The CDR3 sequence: CASGLFVGVDEQFF. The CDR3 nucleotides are TGTGCTAGTGGTTTGTTCGTCGGGGTGGATGAGCAGTTCTTC. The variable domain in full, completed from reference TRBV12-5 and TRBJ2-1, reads DARVTQTPRHKVTEMGQEVTMRCQPILGHNTVFWYRQTMMQGLELLAYFRNRAPLDDSGMPKDRFSAEMPDATLATLKIQPSEPRDSAVYFCASGLFVGVDEQFFGPGTRLTVL.

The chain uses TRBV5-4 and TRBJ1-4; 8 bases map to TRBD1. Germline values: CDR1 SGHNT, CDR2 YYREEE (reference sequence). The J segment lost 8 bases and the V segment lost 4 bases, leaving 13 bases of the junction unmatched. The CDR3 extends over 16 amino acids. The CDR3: CASSESTRTGWEKLFF. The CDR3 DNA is TGTGCCAGCAGCGAATCGACCCGGACAGGGTGGGAAAAACTGTTTTTT.

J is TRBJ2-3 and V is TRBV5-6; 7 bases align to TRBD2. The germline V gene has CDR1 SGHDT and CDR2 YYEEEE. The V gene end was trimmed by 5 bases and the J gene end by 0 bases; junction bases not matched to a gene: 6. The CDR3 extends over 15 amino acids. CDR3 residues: CASRGREHSTDTQYF. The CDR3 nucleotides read TGTGCCAGCAGGGGGCGGGAGCATAGCACAGATACGCAGTATTTT.

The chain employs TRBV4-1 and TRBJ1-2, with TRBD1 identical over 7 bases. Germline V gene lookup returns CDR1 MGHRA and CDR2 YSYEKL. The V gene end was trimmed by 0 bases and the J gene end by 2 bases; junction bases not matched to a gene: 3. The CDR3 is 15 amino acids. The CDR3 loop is CASSQDMDRNYGYTF. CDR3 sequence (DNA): TGCGCCAGCAGCCAAGATATGGACAGGAACTATGGCTACACCTTC.

The CDR3 DNA sequence: TGTGCTAGTGGTGTTGAGGGGGGGCACGGGGAGCTGTTTTTT. Translating it yields CASGVEGGHGELFF. This sequence joins TRBV12-5 and TRBJ2-2; a possible D gene is TRBD2 (7 bases). The CDR3 is made up of 14 amino acids. CDR1 LGHNT and CDR2 FRNRAP come from the germline V gene. Between the trimmed V and J ends, which lost 5 bases and 7 bases, there was a span of 14 bases.

CDR3 sequence reads: CASSPPRRAPETQYF. The DNA of the CDR3 is TGTGCCAGCAGCCCTCCTAGGAGGGCCCCAGAGACCCAGTACTTC. V is TRBV6-6 and J is TRBJ2-5; possibly TRBD2 for D (6 bases). The CDR3 extends over 15 amino acids. V was shortened by 6 bases and J by 4 bases, with 18 bases between the two germline ends. Per the germline V gene, CDR1 is MNHNY and CDR2 is SVGAGI (reference sequence).

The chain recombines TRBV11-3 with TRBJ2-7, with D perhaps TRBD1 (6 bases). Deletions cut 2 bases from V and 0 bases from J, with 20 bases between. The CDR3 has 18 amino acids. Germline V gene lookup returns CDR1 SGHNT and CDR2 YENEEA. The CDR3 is CASSLSRVEGDSSYEQYF. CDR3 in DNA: TGTGCCAGCAGCTTAAGCAGGGTAGAGGGGGATAGCTCCTACGAGCAGTACTTC.

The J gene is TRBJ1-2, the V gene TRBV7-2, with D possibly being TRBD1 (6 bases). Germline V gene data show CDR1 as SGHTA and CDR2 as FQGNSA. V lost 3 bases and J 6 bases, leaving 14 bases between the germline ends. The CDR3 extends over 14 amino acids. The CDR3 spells CASSLVGALDGYTF. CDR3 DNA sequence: TGTGCCAGCAGCTTGGTGGGGGCGCTTGATGGCTACACCTTC.